This record covers a single T cell receptor beta chain. This CDR3 spans 17 amino acids. Looked up from germline, CDR1 is SGHAT and CDR2 is FQNNGV. The germline V and J ends were trimmed by 0 bases and 1 base, with 15 bases remaining between them. The data were obtained in a study of control samples from healthy donors and cancer patients. The protocol was immunoSEQ multiplex PCR, while the TCRdb copy is restricted to in-frame clones and leaves out a portion. The data show 70,000 to 95,000 clones, roughly 93% seen once. Material: PBMCs. The sequence was collected from a woman in her thirties or forties with lung cancer. The rearrangement links TRBV11-2 to TRBJ1-1; D gene unclear. CDR3 region: CASSLDPIPLGNTEAFF. The CDR3 DNA reads TGTGCCAGCAGCTTAGATCCAATCCCCCTTGGGAACACTGAAGCTTTCTTT.